This TCR beta chain was identified in a study of shared clonotypes between healthy human individuals. Study outcomes and limitations: Large depth notwithstanding, sorted-subset sequencing proved incomplete by rarefaction.

This clone appeared a single time. The antigen is not known. The germline V gene encodes CDR1 MNHNS and CDR2 SASEGT. V dropped 2 bases and J dropped 0 bases, with 8 bases sitting between them. The CDR3 length is 14 residues. In the original processing: With immunoSEQ giving junction-only sequences and no quality scores, filtering differed. Generated by immunoSEQ multiplex PCR, the TCRdb table keeps only in-frame clones and is missing some. From that table come the V and J calls and clone size; the DNA was used to work out D and trimming. The sample carries roughly 1,000,000 clones, around three quarters recorded once.

This rearrangement joins TRBV6-1 to TRBJ2-7; tentative D call: TRBD1 (6 bases). Sequenced sample: memory CD4+ T cells from PBMCs. Subset defined: CD45RA-negative fraction. The clonotype comes from a man younger than 35 in good health. Some clones in this sample may be carry-over from other donors' samples. CDR3 DNA: TGTGCCAGCAGTGAATTGGACAGCTCCTACGAGCAGTACTTC. Residues: CASSELDSSYEQYF.